These T cell receptor beta chains were read from a single sample in a study of cytomegalovirus exposure and HLA in healthy donors. Here immunoSEQ multiplex PCR was the method, and the copy in TCRdb shows in-frame clones only, minus some. The table lists 150,000 to 200,000 clones, 70% to 90% of them singletons. Material for sequencing was PBMCs. These receptors all come from a man younger than 30 in good health and CMV-seropositive. The CDR3 runs from the conserved cysteine through the conserved F or W. Each record gives: D gene, V gene, clone size, J gene, CDR3 protein, CDR3 DNA. The D gene is left open where the match is weak. Expanded clones are given a class, and other clones once, few, many or no size at all.

D gene: -; V gene: TRBV10-2; clone size: -; J gene: TRBJ2-5; CDR3 protein: CASLEKETQYF; CDR3 DNA: TGCGCCAGCTTAGAGAAAGAGACCCAGTACTTC
D gene: -; V gene: TRBV6-5; clone size: -; J gene: TRBJ1-1; CDR3 protein: CASSPPGGGNTEAFF; CDR3 DNA: TGTGCCAGCAGTCCCCCTGGGGGGGGGAACACTGAAGCTTTCTTT
D gene: -; V gene: TRBV7-8; clone size: -; J gene: TRBJ2-6; CDR3 protein: CATHRRGLSGANVLTF; CDR3 DNA: TGTGCCACCCACCGGCGGGGTTTATCAGGGGCCAACGTCCTGACTTTC
D gene: -; V gene: TRBV7-9; clone size: -; J gene: TRBJ2-5; CDR3 protein: CASSLVREQETQYF; CDR3 DNA: TGTGCCAGCAGCTTAGTTAGGGAGCAAGAGACCCAGTACTTC
D gene: TRBD2; V gene: TRBV5-4; clone size: -; J gene: TRBJ2-6; CDR3 protein: CASSSRSGGAGFGANVLTF; CDR3 DNA: TGTGCCAGCAGCTCCAGAAGCGGGGGGGCAGGTTTTGGGGCCAACGTCCTGACTTTC
D gene: -; V gene: TRBV7-8; clone size: -; J gene: TRBJ1-1; CDR3 protein: CASSDRVLGPREAFF; CDR3 DNA: TGTGCCAGCAGCGACCGGGTCCTGGGGCCCCGTGAAGCTTTCTTT
D gene: -; V gene: TRBV11-1; clone size: -; J gene: TRBJ1-1; CDR3 protein: CASSLARGTTEAFF; CDR3 DNA: TGTGCCAGCAGCTTAGCGCGCGGTACGACTGAAGCTTTCTTT
D gene: TRBD1; V gene: TRBV19; clone size: -; J gene: TRBJ1-1; CDR3 protein: CASSIRGQGPNTEAFF; CDR3 DNA: TGTGCCAGTAGTATAAGGGGACAGGGACCTAACACTGAAGCTTTCTTT
D gene: TRBD1; V gene: TRBV6-5; clone size: -; J gene: TRBJ2-7; CDR3 protein: CASSRTGASYEQYF; CDR3 DNA: TGTGCCAGCAGCCGCACAGGGGCCTCCTACGAGCAGTACTTC
D gene: -; V gene: TRBV4-3; clone size: few; J gene: TRBJ1-1; CDR3 protein: CASSLMGGTEAFF; CDR3 DNA: TGCGCCAGCAGCTTGATGGGGGGGACTGAAGCTTTCTTT
D gene: TRBD1; V gene: TRBV6-5; clone size: -; J gene: TRBJ1-1; CDR3 protein: CASSYRGQSTEAFF; CDR3 DNA: TGTGCCAGCAGTTACAGGGGGCAAAGCACTGAAGCTTTCTTT
D gene: -; V gene: TRBV7-3; clone size: -; J gene: TRBJ2-4; CDR3 protein: CASSNQGGAKNIQYF; CDR3 DNA: TGTGCCAGCAGCAATCAAGGGGGAGCCAAAAACATTCAGTACTTC
D gene: -; V gene: TRBV9; clone size: -; J gene: TRBJ1-4; CDR3 protein: CASSVHAATNEKLFF; CDR3 DNA: TGTGCCAGCAGCGTACATGCGGCAACTAATGAAAAACTGTTTTTT
D gene: TRBD1; V gene: TRBV5-1; clone size: -; J gene: TRBJ2-7; CDR3 protein: CASSLGGTGGDYEQYF; CDR3 DNA: TGCGCCAGCAGCTTGGGGGGGACAGGGGGTGACTACGAGCAGTACTTC
D gene: TRBD1; V gene: TRBV6-6; clone size: -; J gene: TRBJ1-1; CDR3 protein: CASSDHRGLEAFF; CDR3 DNA: TGTGCCAGCAGTGACCACAGGGGCTTGGAGGCTTTCTTT
D gene: -; V gene: TRBV6-5; clone size: -; J gene: TRBJ1-6; CDR3 protein: CASRPGPLDNSPLHF; CDR3 DNA: TGTGCCAGCAGACCAGGGCCTCTGGATAATTCACCCCTCCACTTT
D gene: TRBD1; V gene: TRBV7-9; clone size: -; J gene: TRBJ2-1; CDR3 protein: CASSLSRTGISSNEQFF; CDR3 DNA: TGTGCCAGCAGCTTATCTAGGACAGGAATATCCTCCAATGAGCAGTTCTTC
D gene: -; V gene: TRBV7-9; clone size: once; J gene: TRBJ1-1; CDR3 protein: CASSLVLMNTEAFF; CDR3 DNA: TGTGCCAGCAGCTTAGTTCTTATGAACACTGAAGCTTTCTTT
D gene: -; V gene: TRBV27; clone size: few; J gene: TRBJ1-1; CDR3 protein: CASSLGAGALNTEAFF; CDR3 DNA: TGTGCCAGCAGTTTGGGGGCAGGGGCGTTAAACACTGAAGCTTTCTTT
D gene: -; V gene: TRBV5-5; clone size: -; J gene: TRBJ1-1; CDR3 protein: CASSLTYDAGMNTEAFF; CDR3 DNA: TGTGCCAGCAGCTTAACCTACGACGCAGGTATGAACACTGAAGCTTTCTTT
D gene: -; V gene: TRBV18; clone size: -; J gene: TRBJ2-7; CDR3 protein: CASSQTGTSSYEQYF; CDR3 DNA: TGTGCCAGCTCACAGACAGGGACTAGCTCCTACGAGCAGTACTTC
D gene: -; V gene: TRBV27; clone size: -; J gene: TRBJ2-7; CDR3 protein: CASSLRDRLPHEQYF; CDR3 DNA: TGTGCCAGCAGTTTACGCGACAGGCTCCCCCACGAGCAGTACTTC